The sequence of this TCR beta chain was determined in a study of CD8 T cells in ankylosing spondylitis. Germline V lookup: CDR1 LGHNA, CDR2 YNFKEQ. The CDR3 sequence is 14 residues long. V shed 7 bases and J 6 bases; nucleotides not matched to a gene: 10. It was by quantitative 5'-RACE with molecular barcodes that TCR beta libraries were made. Each CDR3 protein is one row after TCRdb ran MiXCR on the 5' RACE reads. The sample includes about 160,000 distinct CDR3 sequences, about 17% seen only once; the top ten take under 9%. Broader study findings: What seemed typical of ankylosing spondylitis blood was a TCR beta motif built from roughly 8 highly homologous variants. The clones that were linked to disease were reported to be significantly enriched in matched synovial fluid samples from ankylosing spondylitis patients.

This clonotype was found many times. The antigen remains unidentified. Sequenced sample: blood, either unsorted or a sorted T cell fraction (not recorded which). J is TRBJ2-7 and V is TRBV4-2, with 9 bases that match TRBD2. The TCR comes from a male donor with ankylosing spondylitis or in good health (not recorded which). In DNA, the CDR3 is TGTGCCAGCACAAGGACTAGCGAGGGCTCCGAGCAGTACTTC. The encoded protein is CASTRTSEGSEQYF.